This TCR beta chain stems from a study of CD8 T cells in ankylosing spondylitis. The CDR3 totals 12 residues. Trimming stripped 1 base from V and 10 bases from J, with 10 bases between. Germline V gene lookup returns CDR1 MGHDK and CDR2 SYGVNS. From the 5' RACE reads, TCRdb called clonotypes with MiXCR, one entry per CDR3 protein. Of about 180,000 distinct CDR3 sequences listed, 9.8% are singletons. This chain links TRBV25-1 with TRBJ1-1; the D is unclear. The sample consisted of blood, either unsorted or a sorted T cell fraction (not recorded which). The source is a female donor with ankylosing spondylitis or in good health (not recorded which). CDR3 in DNA: TGTGCCAGCAGTGAATGGGGAGGCGGAGCTTTCTTT. The encoded protein is CASSEWGGGAFF. Full variable domain (rest looked up from reference TRBV25-1 and TRBJ1-1): EADIYQTPRYLVIGTGKKITLECSQTMGHDKMYWYQQDPGMELHLIHYSYGVNSTEKGDLSSESTVSRIRTEHFPLTLESARPSHTSQYLCASSEWGGGAFFGQGTRLTVV.